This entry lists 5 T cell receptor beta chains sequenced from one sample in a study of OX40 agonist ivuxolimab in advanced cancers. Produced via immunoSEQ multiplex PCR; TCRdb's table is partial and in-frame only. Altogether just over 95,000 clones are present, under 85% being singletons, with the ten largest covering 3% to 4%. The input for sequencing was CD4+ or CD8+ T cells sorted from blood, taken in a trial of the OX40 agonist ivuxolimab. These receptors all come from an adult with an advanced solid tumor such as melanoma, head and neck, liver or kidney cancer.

The chain's CDR3 is CASSMVAGGFYEQYF. The CDR3 DNA sequence: TGTGCCAGTAGTATGGTGGCAGGGGGCTTTTACGAGCAGTACTTC. V gene TRBV19 combines with J gene TRBJ2-7, with 8 bases fitting TRBD1. The junction had 8 bases not matched to a gene; V was cut back by 3 bases and J by 4 bases. Germline-derived CDR1 and CDR2 are LNHDA and SQIVND (reference sequence). CDR3 length: 15 residues.

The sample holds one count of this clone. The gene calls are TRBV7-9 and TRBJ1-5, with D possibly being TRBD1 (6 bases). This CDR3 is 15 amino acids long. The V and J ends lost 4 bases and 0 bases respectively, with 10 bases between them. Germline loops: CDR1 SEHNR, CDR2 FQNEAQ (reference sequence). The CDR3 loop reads CASSWGQFSNQPQHF. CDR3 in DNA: TGTGCCAGCAGCTGGGGGCAGTTTAGCAATCAGCCCCAGCATTTT.

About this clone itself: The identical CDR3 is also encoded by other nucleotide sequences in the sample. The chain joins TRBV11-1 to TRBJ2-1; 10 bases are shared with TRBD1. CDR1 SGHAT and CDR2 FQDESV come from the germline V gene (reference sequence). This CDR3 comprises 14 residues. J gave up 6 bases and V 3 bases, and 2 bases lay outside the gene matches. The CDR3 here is CASSFRTGGNEQFF. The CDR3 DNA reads TGTGCCAGCAGCTTTCGGACAGGGGGCAATGAGCAGTTCTTC.

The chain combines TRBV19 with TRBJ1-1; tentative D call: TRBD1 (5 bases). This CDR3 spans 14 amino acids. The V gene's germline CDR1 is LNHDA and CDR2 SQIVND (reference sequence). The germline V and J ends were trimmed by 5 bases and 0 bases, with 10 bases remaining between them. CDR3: CASSPGPMNTEAFF. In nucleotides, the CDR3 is TGTGCCAGTAGTCCGGGACCGATGAACACTGAAGCTTTCTTT.

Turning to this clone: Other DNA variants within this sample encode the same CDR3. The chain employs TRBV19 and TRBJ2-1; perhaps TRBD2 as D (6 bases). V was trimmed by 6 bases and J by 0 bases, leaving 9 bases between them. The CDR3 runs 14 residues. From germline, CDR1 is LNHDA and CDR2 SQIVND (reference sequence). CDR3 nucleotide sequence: TGTGCCAGTAGCGCGGGGAGCTCCTACAATGAGCAGTTCTTC. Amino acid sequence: CASSAGSSYNEQFF. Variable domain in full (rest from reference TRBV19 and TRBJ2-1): DGGITQSPKYLFRKEGQNVTLSCEQNLNHDAMYWYRQDPGQGLRLIYYSQIVNDFQKGDIAEGYSVSREKKESFPLTVTSAQKNPTAFYLCASSAGSSYNEQFFGPGTRLTVL.